The 20 T cell receptor beta chains given below trace back to one sample, sequenced in a study of blood T cell repertoires in COVID-19. The repertoire was sequenced with immunoSEQ multiplex PCR; TCRdb's copy has only in-frame clones and lacks some. The repertoire holds roughly 180,000 clones, with over 75% as singletons. Sequenced material: peripheral blood. Source of these receptors: a man between 60 and 75 years old who had recovered from COVID-19.

The rearrangement uses TRBV2 and TRBJ2-2, with 12 nucleotides matching TRBD2. V was pared by 4 bases and J by 5 bases, with 8 bases of the junction left unmatched. The CDR3 extends over 17 amino acids. Germline-derived CDR1 and CDR2 are SNHLY and FYNNEI. The CDR3 coding sequence is TGTGCCAGCAGTGGTAGCCTAGCGGGGGGGTTAACCGGGGAGCTGTTTTTT. Translating gives CASSGSLAGGLTGELFF.

This chain links TRBV7-9 with TRBJ2-1, with TRBD1 matching 9 bases. Germline V CDR1 and CDR2: SEHNR, FQNEAQ (reference sequence). V lost 3 bases to trimming and J lost 8 bases; unmatched junction nucleotides: 5. The CDR3 spans 14 residues. The CDR3 region has the DNA TGTGCCAGCAGCTTGGGACAGGGTAACGATGAGCAGTTCTTC. This sequence encodes CASSLGQGNDEQFF.

The chain carries TRBV7-2 and TRBJ2-5; D remains ambiguous. The V and J ends lost 1 base and 5 bases respectively, with 8 bases between them. The germline V gene encodes CDR1 SGHTA and CDR2 FQGNSA. This CDR3 is built from 13 residues. CDR3 amino acids: CASSLGLMETQYF. The CDR3 DNA is TGTGCCAGCAGCTTAGGGCTCATGGAGACCCAGTACTTC.

The chain has TRBV7-2 and TRBJ1-2; 9 bases are a match to TRBD1. CDR1 SGHTA and CDR2 FQGNSA come from the germline V gene. Unmatched junction bases numbered 4, after V lost 1 base and J lost 4 bases. This CDR3 is 15 amino acids long. The CDR3 region is CASSLGTGGAYGYTF. The CDR3 region has the DNA TGTGCCAGCAGCTTAGGTACAGGGGGCGCCTATGGCTACACCTTC.

The chain employs TRBV21-1 and TRBJ2-5; no DNA check was done on the table's D call, TRBD2. TRBV21-1 is a pseudogene. This CDR3 contains 11 residues. CDR3 in DNA: TGTGCCAGCAGCCGTCTTAGGACCCAGTACTTC. It yields the protein CASSRLRTQYF.

This clone was observed once. The rearrangement links TRBV7-8 to TRBJ1-1, with TRBD1 matching over 12 bases. Germline lookup yields CDR1 SGHVS and CDR2 FQNEAQ. The CDR3 contains 21 residues. Trimming removed 2 bases from V and 0 bases from J; junction bases left unmatched: 16. CDR3 residues: CASSLQAVVGDRGPMNTEAFF. The CDR3 DNA reads as TGTGCCAGCAGCTTACAGGCAGTCGTCGGGGACAGGGGGCCCATGAACACTGAAGCTTTCTTT.

The gene calls are TRBV5-1 and TRBJ2-2; D call uncertain. This CDR3 region has 14 residues. Trimming took off 0 bases at V and 4 bases at J, with 7 bases between the two ends. Germline lookup yields CDR1 SGHRS and CDR2 YFSETQ. The CDR3 region is CASSLASITGELFF. CDR3 coding DNA: TGCGCCAGCAGCTTGGCTTCTATCACCGGGGAGCTGTTTTTT.

This clone appeared a single time. The rearrangement links TRBV5-1 to TRBJ2-1, with 9 bases lining up with TRBD1. With 4 bases clipped from V and 4 bases from J, the junction kept 6 bases outside the gene matches. CDR3 length: 15 residues. CDR1 is SGHRS, CDR2 YFSETQ, per germline. CDR3 nucleotides: TGCGCCAGCAGCCCCGCGGGACAGGGTTACAATGAGCAGTTCTTC. Its protein product is CASSPAGQGYNEQFF.

DNA of the CDR3: TGTGCCAGCAGCTTGGCGGGAACCGGGGAGCTGTTTTTT. This translates into CASSLAGTGELFF. The chain is built from TRBV5-4 and TRBJ2-2, with D possibly being TRBD2 (5 bases). The germline CDR1 and CDR2 sequences are SGHNT and YYREEE (reference sequence). Trimming shortened V by 0 bases and J by 5 bases, and 5 bases separated the two germline ends. This CDR3 is 13 amino acids long.

This clone was seen ten or more times. The rearrangement joins TRBV6-1 to TRBJ1-1, with 8 bases fitting TRBD1. The CDR3 spans 15 residues. V lost 3 bases and J lost 1; bases outside the gene matches: 4. Per the germline V gene, CDR1 is MNHNS and CDR2 is SASEGT. This CDR3 is CASSDPGGPNTEAFF. The CDR3 DNA follows: TGTGCCAGCAGTGATCCAGGGGGCCCGAACACTGAAGCTTTCTTT.

The genes are TRBV27 and TRBJ1-2; the match to TRBD1 covers 7 bases. The CDR3 has 14 amino acids. Germline V gene lookup returns CDR1 MNHEY and CDR2 SMNVEV (reference sequence). The ends lost 5 bases at V and 5 bases at J; junction bases unmatched: 8. The CDR3 reads CASSIQGQRYGYTF. DNA for the CDR3: TGTGCCAGCAGTATCCAGGGACAGCGATATGGCTACACCTTC.

This clone has only one observation. A read error may account for a junction end that differs from germline. V usage is TRBV7-7 and J usage is TRBJ2-2; TRBD2 matches 11 bases. This CDR3 contains 16 residues. CDR1 and CDR2 (germline): SSHAT, FNYEAQ (reference sequence). The CDR3 coding sequence is TGTGCTAGCAGCCGTACTAGCGGGGGAAACACCGGGGAGCTGTTTTTT. It specifies CASSRTSGGNTGELFF.

This clone was counted once. Other nucleotide sequences in the sample specify the same CDR3. The rearrangement uses TRBV19 and TRBJ1-1; no reliable D call. The germline V gene has CDR1 LNHDA and CDR2 SQIVND (reference sequence). The V gene lost 3 bases and the J gene lost 1 base, with 3 bases spanning the gap. This CDR3 has 12 amino acids. The CDR3: CASSIRNTEAFF. The CDR3 DNA follows: TGTGCCAGTAGTATTAGGAACACTGAAGCTTTCTTT.

CDR3 residues: CASSLLAGDSNQPQHF. DNA of the CDR3: TGTGCCAGTAGTCTCCTGGCAGGGGATAGCAATCAGCCCCAGCATTTT. The chain employs TRBV19 and TRBJ1-5; D is perhaps TRBD1 (6 bases). Deletions cut 5 bases from V and 0 bases from J, with 14 bases between. Germline V gene lookup returns CDR1 LNHDA and CDR2 SQIVND (reference sequence). This CDR3 spans 16 amino acids.

The genes are TRBV6-5 and TRBJ1-2; 9 nucleotides match TRBD1. The germline V gene encodes CDR1 MNHEY and CDR2 SVGAGI. The junction had 5 bases not matched to a gene; V was cut back by 4 bases and J by 8 bases. The CDR3 spans 13 residues. The DNA for the CDR3 is TGTGCCAGCAGTTCCACAGGGGGCTGGGGCTACACCTTC. Translated: CASSSTGGWGYTF.

The rearrangement links TRBV10-1 to TRBJ2-4; 9 nucleotides match TRBD2. CDR3 length equals 16 residues. V gave up 4 bases and J gave up 4 bases; unmatched junction bases: 8. Germline values: CDR1 WNHNN, CDR2 SYGVQD (reference sequence). CDR3 in DNA: TGCGCCAGCAGTGCGAGCGGGGGGAGCGGAAAAAACATTCAGTACTTC. Residues: CASSASGGSGKNIQYF.

There are a few counts of this clone. The V and J genes are TRBV11-3 and TRBJ2-1; D gene uncertain. This CDR3 comprises 15 residues. V lost 3 bases, J lost 8 bases, and 17 bases lay in between. Germline CDR1 is SGHNT and CDR2 is YENEEA. CDR3 nucleotide sequence: TGTGCCAGCAGCTTCGGTGGGCAAGATTTCGATGAGCAGTTCTTC. Encoded protein: CASSFGGQDFDEQFF.

This clone was found a few times. The rearrangement links TRBV29-1 to TRBJ1-5; D perhaps matches TRBD1 (6 bases). The V end lost 6 bases, the J end lost 7 bases, and 16 bases lay between the germline ends. The CDR3 runs 13 residues. The germline CDR1 and CDR2 sequences are SQVTM and ANQGSEA. The CDR3 spells CSVVVGQGQPQHF. CDR3 bases: TGCAGCGTCGTTGTGGGTCAGGGGCAGCCCCAGCATTTT.

This clone showed up just once. The chain joins TRBV5-1 to TRBJ2-3; D unclear. CDR1 and CDR2 from the germline V gene are SGHRS and YFSETQ. The CDR3 contains 13 residues. V shed 7 bases and J shed 0 bases, with 9 bases lying between them. The CDR3 DNA reads as TGCGCCAGCTCAACAGATAGCACAGATACGCAGTATTTT. Residues: CASSTDSTDTQYF.

This clone has more than one count but fewer than ten. The gene calls are TRBV11-2 and TRBJ2-5; TRBD1 matches 7 bases. Losses at the gene ends were 5 bases for V and 5 bases for J; bases not matched to a gene: 2. The CDR3 has 12 amino acids. In germline, CDR1 is SGHAT, CDR2 FQNNGV. CDR3 region: CASSRQGETQYF. The DNA of the CDR3 is TGTGCCAGCAGCCGACAGGGCGAGACCCAGTACTTC.